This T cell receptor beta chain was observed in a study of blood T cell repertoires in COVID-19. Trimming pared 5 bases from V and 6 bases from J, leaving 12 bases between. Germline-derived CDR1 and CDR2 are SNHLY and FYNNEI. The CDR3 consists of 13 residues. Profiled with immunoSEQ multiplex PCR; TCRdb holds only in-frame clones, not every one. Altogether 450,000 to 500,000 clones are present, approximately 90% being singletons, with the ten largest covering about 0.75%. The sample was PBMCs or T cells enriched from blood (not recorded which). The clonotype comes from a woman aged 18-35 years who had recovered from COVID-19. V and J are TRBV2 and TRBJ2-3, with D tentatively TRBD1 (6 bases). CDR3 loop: CASSPGVGDTQYF. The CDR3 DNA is TGTGCCAGCAGTCCAGGGGTTGGGGATACGCAGTATTTT.